Below are 11 T cell receptor beta chains sequenced from a single sample in a study of cytomegalovirus exposure and HLA in healthy donors (dated by TCRdb to between 2016 and 2019). Receptor amplification or capture employed the immunoSEQ multiplex PCR assay. A mixture of 60 forward primers for TCR Vbeta segments and 13 reverse primers for TCR Jbeta segments was used in the multiplex PCR. TCRdb limited this immuneACCESS table to in-frame rearrangements with V and J called. A share of clones is missing; checked studies link under half to unresolved V genes, and the rest is unexplained. A total of roughly 150,000 clones appear in this sample, roughly 83% of them only once. The ten most abundant clones make up roughly 1.2% of the sample. The sample consisted of PBMCs. The source of these receptors is a boy aged 2 to 10 in good health and CMV-seronegative.

V usage is TRBV7-6 and J usage is TRBJ2-7; TRBD2 matches at 15 bases. Germline loops: CDR1 SGHVS, CDR2 FNYEAQ. The J segment lost 5 bases and the V segment lost 5 bases, leaving 19 bases of the junction unmatched. This CDR3 comprises 20 residues. The CDR3 DNA sequence: TGTGCCAGCAGCCTGGAACCGGGACTAGCGGGAGGACGCATTATAGACGAGCAGTACTTC. Translated: CASSLEPGLAGGRIIDEQYF.

The chain recombines TRBV6-1 with TRBJ1-5; TRBD1 aligns across 7 bases. This CDR3 spans 13 amino acids. J lost 4 bases, V lost 7 bases, and 4 bases had no gene match. The germline gives CDR1 MNHNS, CDR2 SASEGT. The CDR3 sequence is CASTGTANQPQHF. The CDR3 DNA sequence: TGTGCCAGCACCGGGACAGCAAATCAGCCCCAGCATTTT.

The chain has TRBV5-1 and TRBJ2-1; 13 nucleotides match TRBD2. Trimming took 2 bases from V and 2 from J; bases not matched to a gene: 4. This CDR3 has 17 residues. CDR1 SGHRS and CDR2 YFSETQ come from the germline V gene. The CDR3 DNA reads as TGCGCCAGCAGCTTACTAGCGGGGGGGCTCGCCTACAATGAGCAGTTCTTC. Encoded protein: CASSLLAGGLAYNEQFF.

J is TRBJ1-1 and V is TRBV27; D is possibly TRBD1 (5 bases). CDR1 is MNHEY, CDR2 SMNVEV, per germline (reference sequence). Trimming took 5 bases from V and 8 from J, leaving 15 bases between them. The CDR3 has 13 residues. The CDR3 DNA reads TGTGCCAGCAGTCCACAGGTTTACGGAGAAGCTTTCTTT. It specifies CASSPQVYGEAFF.

The chain has TRBV11-1 and TRBJ2-7; D possibly corresponds to TRBD1 (6 bases). CDR3 length equals 13 residues. Trimming stripped 6 bases from V and 0 bases from J, with 9 bases between. Germline assignment: CDR1 SGHAT and CDR2 FQDESV (reference sequence). This CDR3 reads CASSDRFSYEQYF. For the CDR3, the DNA is TGTGCCAGCAGTGACAGGTTCTCCTACGAGCAGTACTTC.

The chain combines TRBV13 with TRBJ2-5; 12 bases are shared with TRBD2. V gave up 5 bases and J gave up 2 bases; unmatched junction bases: 12. This CDR3 spans 18 amino acids. Germline V gene data show CDR1 as PRHDT and CDR2 as FYEKMQ (reference sequence). Here the CDR3 reads CASSKASGRARPQETQYF. The CDR3 bases are TGTGCCAGCAGCAAGGCTAGCGGGAGGGCACGTCCTCAAGAGACCCAGTACTTC. Full variable domain (outside the CDR3, taken from reference TRBV13 and TRBJ2-5): AAGVIQSPRHLIKEKRETATLKCYPIPRHDTVYWYQQGPGQDPQFLISFYEKMQSDKGSIPDRFSAQQFSDYHSELNMSSLELGDSALYFCASSKASGRARPQETQYFGPGTRLLVL.

This chain connects TRBV7-2 to TRBJ2-7, with D possibly TRBD2 on 5 matching bases. The CDR3 consists of 14 residues. Trimming took 1 base from V and 6 from J, leaving 13 bases between them. The germline V gene has CDR1 SGHTA and CDR2 FQGNSA. In DNA form, the CDR3 reads TGTGCCAGCAGCTTAGGCTCGCCAAGCGGCGAGCAGTACTTC. It yields the protein CASSLGSPSGEQYF.

V usage is TRBV11-1 and J usage is TRBJ2-5; TRBD2 matches 7 bases. The CDR3 consists of 13 residues. CDR1 is SGHAT, CDR2 FQDESV, per germline (reference sequence). The trim removed 2 bases at V and 5 bases at J, leaving 2 bases unmatched. In DNA form, the CDR3 reads TGTGCCAGCAGCTTACCCGGGGGGGAGACCCAGTACTTC. This translates into CASSLPGGETQYF.

This sequence joins TRBV7-9 and TRBJ1-6; the D is unclear. This CDR3 contains 14 residues. V lost 4 bases to trimming and J lost 14 bases, with 18 bases between them. Germline V gives CDR1 SEHNR, CDR2 FQNEAQ (reference sequence). CDR3 region: CASSSASGGGALHF. CDR3 DNA sequence: TGTGCCAGCAGCTCCGCGTCTGGCGGCGGGGCCCTCCACTTT. Variable domain in full (rest from reference TRBV7-9 and TRBJ1-6): DTGVSQNPRHKITKRGQNVTFRCDPISEHNRLYWYRQTLGQGPEFLTYFQNEAQLEKSRLLSDRFSAERPKGSFSTLEIQRTEQGDSAMYLCASSSASGGGALHFGNGTRLTVT.

V gene TRBV30 combines with J gene TRBJ1-2; 9 nucleotides line up with TRBD1. Germline trimming cut 4 bases from V and 7 bases from J; bases unmatched to any gene: 10. The CDR3 has 14 residues. The V gene's germline CDR1 is GTSNPN and CDR2 SVGIG (reference sequence). This chain's CDR3 is CAWNRGTGSIGYTF. The CDR3 DNA is TGTGCCTGGAACAGGGGGACAGGGTCCATTGGCTACACCTTC.

The rearrangement joins TRBV7-9 to TRBJ2-3; 7 nucleotides match TRBD2. This CDR3 has 18 residues. The V and J ends lost 3 bases and 2 bases, in that order; junction bases with no gene match: 14. Per the germline V gene, CDR1 is SEHNR and CDR2 is FQNEAQ (reference sequence). CDR3 sequence (DNA): TGTGCCAGCAGCTTGAAAGGCGGGGCTAGCGGAATCACAGATACGCAGTATTTT. Residues: CASSLKGGASGITDTQYF.